A single sample gave rise to the 7 T cell receptor beta chains below, sequenced in a study of blood T cell repertoires in COVID-19. Assay: immunoSEQ multiplex PCR; the TCRdb copy retains only in-frame clones and omits some. The sample gives hundreds of thousands of clones, 70% to 80% of which show up once; around 3.4% is in the top ten. What was sequenced was peripheral blood. These receptors were taken from a woman aged 80 or older with acute or convalescent COVID-19.

V gene TRBV2 combines with J gene TRBJ2-3; D is unclear. The CDR3 extends over 13 amino acids. The germline V gene has CDR1 SNHLY and CDR2 FYNNEI. V lost 4 bases and J 0 bases, leaving 5 bases between the germline ends. CDR3 bases: TGTGCCAGCAGTGGGGCTAGCACAGATACGCAGTATTTT. This translates into CASSGASTDTQYF.

As regards this clone: The sample has other DNA sequences that encode this CDR3 too. The chain has TRBV12-3 or TRBV12-4 and TRBJ1-2; TRBD1 matches 8 bases. With V trimmed by 1 base and J by 7 bases, 2 bases remained unmatched. CDR3 length: 13 residues. CDR3 nucleotide sequence: TGTGCCAGCAGTTTAGGACAGGGGTTTGGCTACACCTTC. It is translated as CASSLGQGFGYTF.

This clone has only a few counts. The chain recombines TRBV6-5 with TRBJ2-5; TRBD2 is a possible D gene (5 bases). The CDR3 sequence is 13 residues long. Trimming left V 8 bases short and J 1 base short, with 11 bases between. Germline V gene sequence: CDR1 MNHEY, CDR2 SVGAGI. CDR3 nucleotides: TGTGCCAGCCAGACCGGGATCCAAGAGACCCAGTACTTC. The encoded protein is CASQTGIQETQYF.

The chain links TRBV5-1 to TRBJ2-7; no clear D. Looked up from germline, CDR1 is SGHRS and CDR2 is YFSETQ. The CDR3 is made up of 13 amino acids. V was cut by 4 bases and J by 3 bases, with 11 bases left in between. The CDR3: CASSLDPYYEQYF. The CDR3 DNA reads TGCGCCAGCAGCCTAGATCCCTACTACGAGCAGTACTTC.

The V and J genes are TRBV13 and TRBJ1-4; 10 nucleotides line up with TRBD1. The V gene end was trimmed by 2 bases and the J gene end by 7 bases; junction bases not matched to a gene: 4. The germline V gene has CDR1 PRHDT and CDR2 FYEKMQ (reference sequence). The CDR3 totals 15 residues. CDR3 sequence reads: CASSLRGTGVEKLFF. The CDR3 DNA sequence: TGTGCCAGCAGCTTACGCGGGACAGGGGTTGAAAAACTGTTTTTT.

The V gene is TRBV3-1 (or the pseudogene TRBV3-2), the J gene TRBJ1-3; perhaps TRBD1 as D (5 bases). This CDR3 contains 16 residues. Germline values: CDR1 LGHDT, CDR2 YNNKEL (reference sequence). With 3 bases removed from V and 4 bases from J, the gap between germline ends came to 16 bases. For the CDR3, the DNA is TGTGCCAGCAGCCATGTGACAGCTTTATCGGGAAACACCATATATTTT. Encoded protein: CASSHVTALSGNTIYF.

The genes are TRBV3-1 (or the pseudogene TRBV3-2) and TRBJ2-1; 9 positions agree with TRBD2. The CDR3 length is 19 residues. The germline V gene has CDR1 LGHDT and CDR2 YNNKEL (reference sequence). With V trimmed by 2 bases and J by 0 bases, 11 bases remained unmatched. CDR3 sequence: CASSQHGGGGRGSYNEQFF. The CDR3 DNA follows: TGTGCCAGCAGCCAACACGGCGGGGGCGGGAGGGGCTCCTACAATGAGCAGTTCTTC.